The 30 T cell receptor beta chains below all came from one sample that was sequenced in a study of cytomegalovirus exposure and HLA in healthy donors. With 60 Vbeta and 13 Jbeta primers, the PCR was carried out. Clones were sequenced by immunoSEQ multiplex PCR, and TCRdb holds only the in-frame ones, with some missing. The sample carries 150,000 to 200,000 clones, approximately 81% recorded once. Sequencing was performed on PBMCs. Source of these receptors: a woman aged 18 to 35 in good health and CMV-seronegative.

This chain connects TRBV6-1 to TRBJ2-1; 12 bases map to TRBD2. Germline V lookup: CDR1 MNHNS, CDR2 SASEGT. CDR3 size: 13 residues. V was pared by 7 bases and J by 10 bases, with 5 bases of the junction left unmatched. CDR3 protein: CASKLAGGQEQFF. CDR3 DNA: TGTGCCAGCAAACTAGCGGGGGGCCAAGAGCAGTTCTTC.

The J gene is TRBJ1-1, the V gene TRBV9; D is unresolved. V was pared by 0 bases and J by 5 bases, with 14 bases between. The CDR3 runs to 15 residues. In germline, CDR1 is SGDLS, CDR2 YYNGEE. This CDR3 reads CASSVVQEWSTEAFF. For the CDR3, the DNA is TGTGCCAGCAGCGTAGTTCAGGAATGGTCTACTGAAGCTTTCTTT.

V usage is TRBV28 and J usage is TRBJ2-1; 14 bases are shared with TRBD2. The V segment lost 8 bases and the J segment 7 bases; nucleotides outside the gene matches: 1. Germline V CDR1 and CDR2: MDHEN, SYDVKM. This CDR3 is built from 13 residues. The DNA of the CDR3 is TGTGCCAGCGGACTAGCGGGAGGAAATGAGCAGTTCTTC. Amino acids: CASGLAGGNEQFF.

The chain carries TRBV19 and TRBJ2-1, with TRBD2 identical over 11 bases. The junction had 6 bases not matched to a gene; V was cut back by 10 bases and J by 7 bases. The CDR3 sequence is 13 residues long. Germline CDR1 is LNHDA and CDR2 is SQIVND (reference sequence). In DNA, the CDR3 is TGTGCCACAGCTTGGACTAGCGGGAATGAGCAGTTCTTC. Encoded protein: CATAWTSGNEQFF.

The chain links TRBV25-1 to TRBJ1-6, with D possibly being TRBD1 (6 bases). This CDR3 region has 15 residues. Germline assignment: CDR1 MGHDK and CDR2 SYGVNS. Between the trimmed V and J ends, which lost 3 bases and 6 bases, there was a span of 12 bases. The CDR3 DNA is TGTGCCAGCAGTGACCCCGGACAGAGTAATTCACCCCTCCACTTT. As protein: CASSDPGQSNSPLHF.

The chain has TRBV28 and TRBJ2-2; TRBD1 matches 7 bases. The CDR3 loop spans 15 amino acids. CDR1 is MDHEN and CDR2 is SYDVKM in the germline V gene. The V and J ends lost 4 bases and 1 base, in that order; junction bases with no gene match: 3. For the CDR3, the DNA is TGTGCCAGCAGTTCAGACAGGGAGAACACCGGGGAGCTGTTTTTT. Encoded protein: CASSSDRENTGELFF.

The chain is built from TRBV11-2 and TRBJ2-3, with D unresolved. Germline V lookup: CDR1 SGHAT, CDR2 FQNNGV. This CDR3 spans 13 amino acids. V was pared by 4 bases and J by 10 bases, with 15 bases between. Here the CDR3 reads CASSSPLPTPQYF. CDR3 in DNA: TGTGCCAGCAGCTCCCCGTTGCCCACACCGCAGTATTTT.

This clone has more than one count but fewer than ten. This chain links TRBV21-1 with TRBJ1-2; the tabulated D call, TRBD1, remains unverified against the DNA. TRBV21-1 is deemed a pseudogene. The CDR3 length is 15 residues. CDR3 DNA: TGTGCCAGCAGCCAGGGACATTCGACCGACTATGGCTACACCTTC. It encodes CASSQGHSTDYGYTF.

The rearrangement joins TRBV15 to TRBJ2-1; 11 nucleotides match TRBD2. This CDR3 has 15 amino acids. V was pared by 3 bases and J by 4 bases, with 2 bases of the junction left unmatched. CDR1 is LNHNV, CDR2 YYDKDF, per germline (reference sequence). The CDR3 nucleotides read TGTGCCACCAGCAGCGTAGCGGGAGGGTACAATGAGCAGTTCTTC. This encodes CATSSVAGGYNEQFF.

The chain uses TRBV4-2 and TRBJ2-7, with 7 positions matching TRBD1. The ends lost 1 base at V and 0 bases at J; junction bases unmatched: 3. The germline gives CDR1 LGHNA, CDR2 YNFKEQ. The CDR3 contains 15 residues. The CDR3 region has the DNA TGTGCCAGCAGCCAAGGAGGGGACAGCTCCTACGAGCAGTACTTC. Translated, it gives CASSQGGDSSYEQYF.

The chain combines TRBV6-5 with TRBJ2-7, with a possible D match to TRBD1 (5 bases). Germline CDR1 is MNHEY and CDR2 is SVGAGI. The CDR3 has 14 residues. The V gene lost 2 bases and the J gene lost 3 bases, with 11 bases spanning the gap. Here the CDR3 reads CASSYGQGHYEQYF. In nucleotides, the CDR3 is TGTGCCAGCAGTTACGGGCAGGGCCACTACGAGCAGTACTTC.

The chain employs TRBV18 and TRBJ2-5; D perhaps matches TRBD1 (6 bases). Germline V lookup: CDR1 KGHSH, CDR2 LQKENI. This CDR3 has 13 amino acids. Trimming removed 5 bases from V and 3 bases from J, with 10 bases in between. The CDR3 sequence is CASSEGGKETQYF. For the CDR3, the DNA is TGTGCCAGCTCAGAAGGGGGAAAAGAGACCCAGTACTTC.

This clone was seen a few times. J is TRBJ1-1 and V is TRBV5-1; possible D gene TRBD1, 5 bases. V lost 0 bases and J 5 bases, leaving 11 bases between the germline ends. Germline CDR1 is SGHRS and CDR2 is YFSETQ. There are 14 residues in the CDR3. The CDR3 region is CASSLEGRMTEAFF. CDR3 in DNA: TGCGCCAGCAGCTTGGAGGGGAGGATGACTGAAGCTTTCTTT. Variable domain in full (rest from reference TRBV5-1 and TRBJ1-1): KAGVTQTPRYLIKTRGQQVTLSCSPISGHRSVSWYQQTPGQGLQFLFEYFSETQRNKGNFPGRFSGRQFSNSRSEMNVSTLELGDSALYLCASSLEGRMTEAFFGQGTRLTVV.

The chain is built from TRBV2 and TRBJ1-2; D not resolved. This CDR3 is 12 amino acids long. Trimming removed 10 bases from V and 4 bases from J, with 13 bases in between. Germline loops: CDR1 SNHLY, CDR2 FYNNEI. Here the CDR3 DNA reads TGTGCCATTCCATGGAGAGGCTATGGCTACACCTTC. Its translation: CAIPWRGYGYTF. The full variable domain, with the rest looked up from reference TRBV2 and TRBJ1-2, is EPEVTQTPSHQVTQMGQEVILRCVPISNHLYFYWYRQILGQKVEFLVSFYNNEISEKSEIFDDQFSVERPDGSNFTLKIRSTKLEDSAMYFCAIPWRGYGYTFGSGTRLTVV.

The chain joins TRBV7-8 to TRBJ2-5, with a weak D call TRBD2 (5 bases). Between the trimmed V and J ends, which lost 5 bases and 7 bases, there was a span of 14 bases. Per the germline V gene, CDR1 is SGHVS and CDR2 is FQNEAQ. This CDR3 is built from 13 residues. CDR3: CASSPTGKGTQYF. The CDR3 DNA reads as TGTGCCAGCAGCCCGACGGGGAAGGGGACCCAGTACTTC.

The chain couples TRBV5-3 to TRBJ2-1; 8 positions agree with TRBD1. TRBV5-3 is assigned to the ORF class and has an uncertain function. CDR3 length equals 16 residues. V shed 0 bases and J 1 base; nucleotides not matched to a gene: 3. The CDR3, as DNA: TGTGCCAGAAGCTTGGACAGGGGGAAATCCTACAATGAGCAGTTCTTC. Translated, it gives CARSLDRGKSYNEQFF.

The J gene is TRBJ1-1, the V gene TRBV15; the D gene is possibly TRBD1 (6 bases). V dropped 2 bases and J dropped 1 base, with 23 bases sitting between them. Germline CDR1 LNHNV, CDR2 YYDKDF (reference sequence). The length of the CDR3 is 19 residues. CDR3 amino acids: CATSRHILQGPYSNTEAFF. For the CDR3, the DNA is TGTGCCACCAGCAGACACATACTACAGGGCCCCTACTCGAACACTGAAGCTTTCTTT.

Only one count was recorded for this clone. V is TRBV30 and J is TRBJ2-4, with D possibly TRBD1 on 6 matching bases. Germline V gene data show CDR1 as GTSNPN and CDR2 as SVGIG (reference sequence). Trimming removed 1 base at V and 0 bases at J, with 13 bases between. This CDR3 is 16 amino acids long. CDR3 protein: CAWSGATGRAKNIQYF. For the CDR3, the DNA is TGTGCCTGGAGTGGGGCGACAGGTCGAGCCAAAAACATTCAGTACTTC.

This chain connects TRBV7-9 to TRBJ2-3; D gene ambiguous. CDR3 size: 16 residues. Germline CDR1 SEHNR, CDR2 FQNEAQ (reference sequence). V lost 5 bases to trimming and J lost 1 base, with 16 bases between them. The CDR3 DNA sequence: TGTGCCAGCAGCCCCTTCCACGGTAAAGGCACAGATACGCAGTATTTT. It specifies CASSPFHGKGTDTQYF.

V is TRBV7-9 and J is TRBJ1-1, with 7 nucleotides matching TRBD1. CDR3 length equals 18 residues. The trim removed 2 bases at V and 1 base at J, leaving 13 bases unmatched. CDR1 SEHNR and CDR2 FQNEAQ come from the germline V gene (reference sequence). CDR3 coding DNA: TGTGCCAGCAGCTTAACGAAGCTAAACAGGGGTGGGAACACTGAAGCTTTCTTT. Its protein product is CASSLTKLNRGGNTEAFF. The full variable domain, rest sourced from reference TRBV7-9 and TRBJ1-1, is DTGVSQNPRHKITKRGQNVTFRCDPISEHNRLYWYRQTLGQGPEFLTYFQNEAQLEKSRLLSDRFSAERPKGSFSTLEIQRTEQGDSAMYLCASSLTKLNRGGNTEAFFGQGTRLTVV.

This chain joins TRBV18 and TRBJ2-7, with 10 bases aligning to TRBD1. Germline V CDR1 and CDR2: KGHSH, LQKENI. The CDR3 spans 13 residues. V gave up 2 bases and J gave up 7 bases; unmatched junction bases: 2. The chain's CDR3 is CASSPTGQGEQYF. DNA for the CDR3: TGTGCCAGCTCACCAACGGGACAGGGGGAGCAGTACTTC. The full variable domain, rest sourced from reference TRBV18 and TRBJ2-7, is NAGVMQNPRHLVRRRGQEARLRCSPMKGHSHVYWYRQLPEEGLKFMVYLQKENIIDESGMPKERFSAEFPKEGPSILRIQQVVRGDSAAYFCASSPTGQGEQYFGPGTRLTVT.

This clone has only one observation. This chain links TRBV5-4 with TRBJ1-1; 8 bases are shared with TRBD1. The germline CDR1 and CDR2 sequences are SGHNT and YYREEE (reference sequence). The CDR3 sequence is 15 residues long. Unmatched junction bases numbered 8, after V lost 3 bases and J lost 4 bases. The CDR3 DNA follows: TGTGCCAGCAGCTCGAAACTACAGGGGGGCACTGAAGCTTTCTTT. Its translation: CASSSKLQGGTEAFF.

The chain is built from TRBV5-1 and TRBJ2-7, with 8 nucleotides matching TRBD1. CDR3 length: 16 amino acids. Germline assignment: CDR1 SGHRS and CDR2 YFSETQ. The V and J ends lost 4 bases and 3 bases, in that order; junction bases with no gene match: 12. CDR3 residues: CASSKGTGYPSYEQYF. The CDR3 DNA reads as TGCGCCAGCAGCAAAGGGACAGGCTACCCTAGCTACGAGCAGTACTTC.

The V gene is TRBV27, the J gene TRBJ2-1; possible D gene TRBD1, 5 bases. Trimming stripped 10 bases from V and 3 bases from J, with 16 bases between. Germline loops: CDR1 MNHEY, CDR2 SMNVEV (reference sequence). This CDR3 region has 14 residues. In DNA, the CDR3 is TGTGCCACCGCAGCAGGGCAATTCTACAATGAGCAGTTCTTC. Amino acid sequence: CATAAGQFYNEQFF.

The V gene is TRBV28, the J gene TRBJ2-1; 8 positions match TRBD1. Germline CDR1 MDHEN, CDR2 SYDVKM. Unmatched junction bases numbered 13, after V lost 2 bases and J lost 7 bases. This CDR3 is 17 amino acids long. The CDR3 loop is CASSLPSAGGLGNEQFF. The CDR3 region has the DNA TGTGCCAGCAGTTTACCGAGCGCAGGGGGCTTGGGAAATGAGCAGTTCTTC.

The chain employs TRBV7-8 and TRBJ2-7; D perhaps matches TRBD1 (6 bases). CDR1 SGHVS and CDR2 FQNEAQ come from the germline V gene. This CDR3 has 12 residues. The ends were cut back, 5 bases at V and 11 bases at J, with 16 bases in the middle. CDR3 sequence reads: CASSLWTEKKYF. DNA of the CDR3: TGTGCCAGCAGCCTCTGGACAGAGAAAAAGTACTTC. Drawing the rest from reference TRBV7-8 and TRBJ2-7, the complete variable domain is GAGVSQSPRYKVAKRGQDVALRCDPISGHVSLFWYQQALGQGPEFLTYFQNEAQLDKSGLPSDRFFAERPEGSVSTLKIQRTQQEDSAVYLCASSLWTEKKYFGPGTRLTVT.

The gene calls are TRBV6-1 and TRBJ2-7, with TRBD2 matching 11 bases. Losses at the gene ends were 4 bases for V and 0 bases for J; bases not matched to a gene: 2. Germline V gene data show CDR1 as MNHNS and CDR2 as SASEGT. This CDR3 spans 15 amino acids. The CDR3 loop is CASSGGLAVSYEQYF. CDR3 DNA: TGTGCCAGCAGTGGGGGACTAGCGGTCTCCTACGAGCAGTACTTC.

This CDR3 reads CASSHTGTGGGRNTEAFF. The CDR3 DNA sequence: TGTGCCAGCAGCCATACCGGGACAGGGGGCGGTAGGAACACTGAAGCTTTCTTT. The V call is TRBV5-6, the J call TRBJ1-1, with 12 bases fitting TRBD1. CDR1 and CDR2 from the germline V gene are SGHDT and YYEEEE. The V and J ends lost 4 bases and 1 base, in that order; junction bases with no gene match: 11. The CDR3 spans 18 residues.

This chain uses TRBV6-1 with TRBJ2-7, with 7 bases fitting TRBD1. CDR1 MNHNS and CDR2 SASEGT come from the germline V gene. With V trimmed by 7 bases and J by 3 bases, 6 bases remained unmatched. This CDR3 is 13 amino acids long. CDR3 protein: CASTRDRDYEQYF. CDR3 sequence (DNA): TGTGCCAGCACTAGAGACAGGGACTACGAGCAGTACTTC.

V gene TRBV7-9 combines with J gene TRBJ2-1, with D possibly matching TRBD1 (6 bases). The CDR3 length is 17 residues. The V end lost 3 bases, the J end lost 2 bases, and 17 bases lay between the germline ends. The V gene's germline CDR1 is SEHNR and CDR2 FQNEAQ (reference sequence). CDR3 sequence (DNA): TGTGCCAGCAGCTTGTACAGGGCAGTGGGCGCCTACAATGAGCAGTTCTTC. Translation gives CASSLYRAVGAYNEQFF. The entire variable domain, with the rest obtained from reference TRBV7-9 and TRBJ2-1, is as follows: DTGVSQNPRHKITKRGQNVTFRCDPISEHNRLYWYRQTLGQGPEFLTYFQNEAQLEKSRLLSDRFSAERPKGSFSTLEIQRTEQGDSAMYLCASSLYRAVGAYNEQFFGPGTRLTVL.